This TCR beta chain was recovered during a study of CD4 T cells in relation to SARS-CoV-2 and coronaviruses. The CDR3 runs 14 residues. CDR1 SGHAT and CDR2 FQNNGV come from the germline V gene. V lost 5 bases to trimming and J lost 4 bases; unmatched junction nucleotides: 2. Profiling relied on immunoSEQ multiplex PCR, and the TCRdb table lists in-frame clones only, not all of them. The sample includes 35,000 to 45,000 clones, approximately 87% of them seen just once. This TCR was sampled from an adult with COVID-19. Input material: memory CD4+ T cells from PBMCs. The chain uses TRBV11-2 and TRBJ2-7, with 13 positions matching TRBD2. The CDR3 bases are TGTGCCAGCAGCCCGACTAGCGGGGGGTACGAGCAGTACTTC. It codes for CASSPTSGGYEQYF.